This T cell receptor beta chain was sequenced for a study of shared clonotypes between healthy human individuals. This clone was recorded only once. This CDR3 comprises 13 residues. Germline CDR1 reads MDHEN; CDR2 reads SYDVKM. Trimming removed 6 bases from V and 2 bases from J, with 10 bases in between. Sequencing was performed with immunoSEQ multiplex PCR; in TCRdb, only in-frame clones are kept and a portion is missing. Of a few million clones in the sample, just over 90% were seen once. Sample: naive CD4+ T cells from PBMCs. Subset specified: CD45RA+ positively selected. The source is a man aged 18 to 29 in good health. Some clones in this sample may be carry-over from other donors' samples. The genes are TRBV28 and TRBJ2-5, with TRBD1 as a possible D gene (6 bases). The CDR3 loop reads CASSGQTQETQYF. CDR3 sequence (DNA): TGTGCCAGCAGCGGACAGACACAAGAGACCCAGTACTTC.